Below are 4 T cell receptor beta chains sequenced from a single sample in a study of CD8 T cells in ankylosing spondylitis. TCRdb re-derived calls from the 5' RACE reads in MiXCR, one entry per CDR3 protein. In the table there are fewer than 550,000 distinct CDR3 sequences, under 5.5% of which are singletons. Study-level findings and limits: Apparently characteristic of ankylosing spondylitis blood was a TCR beta motif (about 8 highly homologous variants).

Their antigen targets remain unknown. The sequenced sample consisted of blood, either unsorted or a sorted T cell fraction (not recorded which). The origin of the receptors is a male donor with ankylosing spondylitis.

This clonotype has a count of ten or more. V usage is TRBV27 and J usage is TRBJ2-7; possibly TRBD1 or TRBD2 for D (5 bases each). Trimming cost V 8 bases and J 5 bases, with 25 bases left between them. Germline CDR1 and CDR2: MNHEY and SMNVEV (reference sequence). This CDR3 contains 16 residues. The CDR3 coding sequence is TGTGCCAGCGCCCTGTCGGGACGGCTTAGGGTGGACGAGCAGTACTTC. Protein: CASALSGRLRVDEQYF.

Many counts were recorded for this clonotype. This sequence joins TRBV5-1 and TRBJ2-3; TRBD2 matches 10 bases. CDR1 and CDR2 (germline): SGHRS, YFSETQ. The trim removed 0 bases at V and 9 bases at J, leaving 7 bases unmatched. The CDR3 contains 15 residues. CDR3 region: CASSLGAGGVKTQYF. The CDR3 DNA is TGCGCCAGCAGCTTGGGAGCGGGAGGGGTGAAGACGCAGTATTTT.

This clonotype was counted many times. This chain links TRBV20-1 with TRBJ2-7; TRBD2 agrees at 10 bases. This CDR3 region has 14 residues. CDR1 DFQATT and CDR2 SNEGSKA come from the germline V gene (reference sequence). V lost 1 base, J lost 3 bases, and 3 bases stayed unmatched. CDR3 coding DNA: TGCAGTGCTAGAGTCGCTAGCGGGAGCTACGAGCAGTACTTC. Amino acid sequence: CSARVASGSYEQYF.

In its sample, this clonotype was seen a few times. The chain uses TRBV5-1 and TRBJ2-1; 7 nucleotides match TRBD1. V trimming: 3 bases; J trimming: 10 bases; junction bases outside the gene matches: 10. CDR1 SGHRS and CDR2 YFSETQ come from the germline V gene. The CDR3 spans 14 residues. CDR3 DNA: TGCGCCAGCAGCTATACAGGGGATTCACCCGAGCAGTTCTTC. Protein sequence: CASSYTGDSPEQFF.